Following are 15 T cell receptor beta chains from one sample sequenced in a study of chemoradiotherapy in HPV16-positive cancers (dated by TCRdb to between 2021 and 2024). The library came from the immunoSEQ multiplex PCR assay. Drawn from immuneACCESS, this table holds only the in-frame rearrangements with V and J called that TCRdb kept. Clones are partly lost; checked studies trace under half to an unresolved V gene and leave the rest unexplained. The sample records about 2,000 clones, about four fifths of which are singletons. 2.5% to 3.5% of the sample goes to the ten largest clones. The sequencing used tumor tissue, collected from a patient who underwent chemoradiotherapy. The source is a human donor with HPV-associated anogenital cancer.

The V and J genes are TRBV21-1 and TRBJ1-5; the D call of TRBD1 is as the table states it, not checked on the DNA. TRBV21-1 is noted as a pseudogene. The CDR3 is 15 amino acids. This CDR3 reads CASRFHPSSNQPQHF. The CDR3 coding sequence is TGTGCCAGCCGCTTCCATCCCAGTAGCAATCAGCCCCAGCATTTT.

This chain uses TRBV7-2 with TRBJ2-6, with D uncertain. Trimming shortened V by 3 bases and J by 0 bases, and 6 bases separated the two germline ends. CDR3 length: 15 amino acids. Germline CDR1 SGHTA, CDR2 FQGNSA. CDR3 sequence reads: CASSLHTSGANVLTF. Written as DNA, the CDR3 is TGTGCCAGCAGCTTGCACACCTCTGGGGCCAACGTCCTGACTTTC.

CDR3 in DNA: TGTGCCAGTAGTATGGCAGGGGTAGAAAAACTGTTTTTT. Residues: CASSMAGVEKLFF. This chain uses TRBV19 with TRBJ1-4, with a tentative D call TRBD1 (6 bases). V lost 3 bases and J lost 8, with 10 bases in between. CDR1 is LNHDA and CDR2 is SQIVND in the germline V gene (reference sequence). The CDR3 covers 13 residues.

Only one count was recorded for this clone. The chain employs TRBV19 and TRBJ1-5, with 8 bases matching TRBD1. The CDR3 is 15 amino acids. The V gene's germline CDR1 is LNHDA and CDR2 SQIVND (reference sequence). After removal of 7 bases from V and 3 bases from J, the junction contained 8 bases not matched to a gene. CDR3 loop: CASTLTGVYNQPQHF. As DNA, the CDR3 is TGTGCCAGTACCCTGACAGGGGTTTACAATCAGCCCCAGCATTTT.

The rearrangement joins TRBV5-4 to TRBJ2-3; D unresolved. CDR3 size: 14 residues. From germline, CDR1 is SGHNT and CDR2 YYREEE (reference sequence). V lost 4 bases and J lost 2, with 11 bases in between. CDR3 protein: CASSRVIPTDTQYF. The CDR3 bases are TGTGCCAGCAGCCGCGTTATTCCCACAGATACGCAGTATTTT.

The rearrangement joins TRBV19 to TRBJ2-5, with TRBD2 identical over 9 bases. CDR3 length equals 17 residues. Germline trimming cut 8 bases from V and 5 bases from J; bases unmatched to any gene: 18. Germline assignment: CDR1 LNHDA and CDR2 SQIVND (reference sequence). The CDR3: CASSLKVGREGRETQYF. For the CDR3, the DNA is TGTGCCAGTTCCCTTAAGGTCGGGCGGGAGGGCCGGGAGACCCAGTACTTC.

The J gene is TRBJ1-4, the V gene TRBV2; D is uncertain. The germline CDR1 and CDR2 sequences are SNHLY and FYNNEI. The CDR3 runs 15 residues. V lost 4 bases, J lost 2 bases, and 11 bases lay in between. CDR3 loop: CASSVQQTTNEKLFF. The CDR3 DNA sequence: TGTGCCAGCAGTGTCCAACAGACTACTAATGAAAAACTGTTTTTT.

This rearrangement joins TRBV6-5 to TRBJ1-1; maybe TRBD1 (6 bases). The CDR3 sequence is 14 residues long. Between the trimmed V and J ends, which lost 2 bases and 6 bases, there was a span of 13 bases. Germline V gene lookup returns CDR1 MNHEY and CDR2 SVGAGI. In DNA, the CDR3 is TGTGCCAGCAGTTACGCACAGGGTAGGGCTGAAGCTTTCTTT. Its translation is CASSYAQGRAEAFF.

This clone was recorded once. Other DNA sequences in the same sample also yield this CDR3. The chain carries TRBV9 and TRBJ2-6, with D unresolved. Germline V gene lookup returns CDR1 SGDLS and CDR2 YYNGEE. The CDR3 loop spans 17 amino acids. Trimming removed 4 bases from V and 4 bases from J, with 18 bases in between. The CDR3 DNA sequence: TGTGCCAGCAGCCCCCGGCTTGCGTTAGGGGGGGCCAACGTCCTGACTTTC. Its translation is CASSPRLALGGANVLTF.

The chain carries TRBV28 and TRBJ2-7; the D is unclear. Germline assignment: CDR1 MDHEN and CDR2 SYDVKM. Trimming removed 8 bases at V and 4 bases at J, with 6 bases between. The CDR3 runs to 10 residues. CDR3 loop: CASGDYEQYF. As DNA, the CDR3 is TGTGCCAGCGGGGATTACGAGCAGTACTTC. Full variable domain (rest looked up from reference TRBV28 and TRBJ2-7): DVKVTQSSRYLVKRTGEKVFLECVQDMDHENMFWYRQDPGLGLRLIYFSYDVKMKEKGDIPEGYSVSREKKERFSLILESASTNQTSMYLCASGDYEQYFGPGTRLTVT.

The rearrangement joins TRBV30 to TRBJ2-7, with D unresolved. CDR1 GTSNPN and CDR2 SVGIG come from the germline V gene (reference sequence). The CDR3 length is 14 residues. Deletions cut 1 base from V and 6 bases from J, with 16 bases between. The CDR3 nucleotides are TGTGCCTGGAGTGGAGGCCAATTGGTGCCCGAGCAGTACTTC. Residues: CAWSGGQLVPEQYF.

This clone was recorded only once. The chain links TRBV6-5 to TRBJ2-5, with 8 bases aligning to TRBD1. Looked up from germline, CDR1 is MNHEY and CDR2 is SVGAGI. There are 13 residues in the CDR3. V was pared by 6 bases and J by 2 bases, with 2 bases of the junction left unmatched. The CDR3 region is CASRGQVQETQYF. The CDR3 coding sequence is TGTGCCAGCAGGGGACAGGTGCAAGAGACCCAGTACTTC.

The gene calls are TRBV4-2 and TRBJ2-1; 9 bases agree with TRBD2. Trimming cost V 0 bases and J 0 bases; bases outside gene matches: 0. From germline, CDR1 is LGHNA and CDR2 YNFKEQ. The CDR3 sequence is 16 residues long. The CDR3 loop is CASSQERGGSYNEQFF. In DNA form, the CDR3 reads TGTGCCAGCAGCCAAGAGCGGGGGGGCTCCTACAATGAGCAGTTCTTC.

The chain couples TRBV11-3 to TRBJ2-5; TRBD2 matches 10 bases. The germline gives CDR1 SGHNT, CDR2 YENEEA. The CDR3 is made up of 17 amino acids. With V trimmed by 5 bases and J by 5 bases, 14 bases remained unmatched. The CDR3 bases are TGTGCCAGCAGCAACTACGTAGCGGGGGGTTTGGGTGAGACCCAGTACTTC. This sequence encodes CASSNYVAGGLGETQYF.

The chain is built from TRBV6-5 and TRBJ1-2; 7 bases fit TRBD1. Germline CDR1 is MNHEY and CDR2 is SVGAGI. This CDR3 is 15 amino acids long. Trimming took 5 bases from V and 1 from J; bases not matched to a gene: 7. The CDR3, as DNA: TGTGCCAGCAGTACCCCGGACAGGTTTAACTATGGCTACACCTTC. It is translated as CASSTPDRFNYGYTF.